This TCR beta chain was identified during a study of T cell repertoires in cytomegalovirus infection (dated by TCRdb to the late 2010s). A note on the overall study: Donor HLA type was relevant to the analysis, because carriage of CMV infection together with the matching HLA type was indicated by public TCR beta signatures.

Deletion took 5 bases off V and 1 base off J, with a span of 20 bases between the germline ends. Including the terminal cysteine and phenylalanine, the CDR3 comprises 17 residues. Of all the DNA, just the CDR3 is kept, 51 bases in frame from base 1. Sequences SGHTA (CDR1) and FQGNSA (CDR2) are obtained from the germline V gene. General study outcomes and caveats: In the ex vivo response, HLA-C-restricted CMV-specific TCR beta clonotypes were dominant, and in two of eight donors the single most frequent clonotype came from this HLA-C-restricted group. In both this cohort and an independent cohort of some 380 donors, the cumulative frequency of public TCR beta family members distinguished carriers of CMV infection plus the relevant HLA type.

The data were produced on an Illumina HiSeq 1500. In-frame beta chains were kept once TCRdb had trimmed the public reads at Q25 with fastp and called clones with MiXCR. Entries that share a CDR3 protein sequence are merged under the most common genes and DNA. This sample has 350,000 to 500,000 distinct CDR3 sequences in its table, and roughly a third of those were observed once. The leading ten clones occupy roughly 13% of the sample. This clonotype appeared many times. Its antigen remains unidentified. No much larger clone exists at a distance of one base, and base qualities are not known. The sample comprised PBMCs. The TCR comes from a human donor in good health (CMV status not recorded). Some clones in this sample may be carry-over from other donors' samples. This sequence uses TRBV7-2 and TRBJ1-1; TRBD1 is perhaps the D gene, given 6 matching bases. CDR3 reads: CASSHPLGQSANTEAFF. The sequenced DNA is TGTGCCAGCAGCCACCCCTTAGGACAGAGCGCGAACACTGAAGCTTTCTTT.